Presented here are 3 T cell receptor beta chains from one specimen sequenced in a study of graft-versus-host responses after intestinal transplantation. Data came from immunoSEQ multiplex PCR; TCRdb stores just in-frame clones and leaves some out. The sample has 15,000 to 20,000 clones; 87% are singletons. The sample was bone marrow, taken 125 days after intestinal transplantation. The source is a human patient who received an intestinal transplant, so some T cells may come from the graft donor.

The gene calls are TRBV9 and TRBJ2-3, with 8 positions matching TRBD1. Unmatched junction bases numbered 13, after V lost 4 bases and J lost 6 bases. CDR3 size: 16 residues. The germline V gene encodes CDR1 SGDLS and CDR2 YYNGEE. The CDR3 protein is CASSPTTGVGIDTQYF. The CDR3 DNA reads as TGTGCCAGCAGCCCAACGACAGGGGTGGGGATTGATACGCAGTATTTT.

The chain combines TRBV10-2 with TRBJ2-1; 9 nucleotides agree with TRBD2. Trimming removed 7 bases from V and 2 bases from J; junction bases left unmatched: 6. Germline V gives CDR1 WSHSY, CDR2 SAAADI. The CDR3 extends over 15 amino acids. The CDR3 here is CASTSGTSPYNEQFF. As DNA, the CDR3 is TGCGCCAGCACATCCGGGACTAGCCCCTACAATGAGCAGTTCTTC.

The chain is built from TRBV6-5 and TRBJ2-7; D gene unclear. V dropped 2 bases and J dropped 7 bases, with 0 bases sitting between them. Germline CDR1 MNHEY, CDR2 SVGAGI. The CDR3 is made up of 9 amino acids. CDR3 DNA: TGTGCCAGCAGTTACGAGCAGTACTTC. Its protein is CASSYEQYF.